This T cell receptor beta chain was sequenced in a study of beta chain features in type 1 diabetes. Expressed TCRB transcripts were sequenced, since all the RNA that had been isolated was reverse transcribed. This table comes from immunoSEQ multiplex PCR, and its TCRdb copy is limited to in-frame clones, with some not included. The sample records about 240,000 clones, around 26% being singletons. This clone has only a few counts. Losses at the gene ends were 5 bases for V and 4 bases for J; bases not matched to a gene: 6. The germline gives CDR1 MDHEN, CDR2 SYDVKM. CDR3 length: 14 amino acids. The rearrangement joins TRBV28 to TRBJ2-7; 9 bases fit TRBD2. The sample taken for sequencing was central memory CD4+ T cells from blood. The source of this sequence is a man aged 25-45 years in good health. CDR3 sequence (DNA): TGTGCCAGCAGTGTTAGCGGGAGCGGGTACGAGCAGTACTTC. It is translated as CASSVSGSGYEQYF.